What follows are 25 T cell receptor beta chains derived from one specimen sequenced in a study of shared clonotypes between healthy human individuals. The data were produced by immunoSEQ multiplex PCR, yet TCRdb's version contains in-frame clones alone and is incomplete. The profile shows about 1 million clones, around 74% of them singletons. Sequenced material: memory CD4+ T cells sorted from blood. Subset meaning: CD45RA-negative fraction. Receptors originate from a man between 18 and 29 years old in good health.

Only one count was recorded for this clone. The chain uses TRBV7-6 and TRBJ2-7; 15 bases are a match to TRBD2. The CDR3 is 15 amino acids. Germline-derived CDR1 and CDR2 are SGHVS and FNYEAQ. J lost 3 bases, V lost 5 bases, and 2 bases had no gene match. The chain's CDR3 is CASSRTSGGDYEQYF. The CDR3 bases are TGTGCCAGCAGCCGGACTAGCGGGGGGGACTACGAGCAGTACTTC.

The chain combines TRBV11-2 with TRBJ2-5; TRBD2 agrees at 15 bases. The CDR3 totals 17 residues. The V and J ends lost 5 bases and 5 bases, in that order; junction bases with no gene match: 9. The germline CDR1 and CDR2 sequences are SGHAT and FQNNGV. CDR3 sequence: CASSPWTSGRAGETQYF. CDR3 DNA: TGTGCCAGCAGCCCCTGGACTAGCGGGAGGGCGGGCGAGACCCAGTACTTC.

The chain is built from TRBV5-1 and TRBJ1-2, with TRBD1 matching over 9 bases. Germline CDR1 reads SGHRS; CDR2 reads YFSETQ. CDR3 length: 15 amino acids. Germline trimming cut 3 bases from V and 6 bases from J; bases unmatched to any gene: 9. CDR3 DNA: TGCGCCAGCAGCTCCACCGGGACAGGGACCGATGGCTACACCTTC. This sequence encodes CASSSTGTGTDGYTF.

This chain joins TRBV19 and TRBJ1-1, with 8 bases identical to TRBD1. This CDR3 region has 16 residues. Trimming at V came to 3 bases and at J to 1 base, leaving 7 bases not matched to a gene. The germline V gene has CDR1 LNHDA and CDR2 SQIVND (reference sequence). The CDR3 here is CASSIIFGTGNTEAFF. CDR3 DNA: TGTGCCAGTAGTATTATTTTCGGGACAGGGAACACTGAAGCTTTCTTT.

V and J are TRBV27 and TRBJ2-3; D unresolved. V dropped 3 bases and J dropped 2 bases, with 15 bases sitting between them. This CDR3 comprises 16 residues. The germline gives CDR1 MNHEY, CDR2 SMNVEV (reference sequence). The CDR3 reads CASSLAAPRYTDTQYF. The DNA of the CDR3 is TGTGCCAGCAGTTTGGCGGCCCCTCGGTACACAGATACGCAGTATTTT.

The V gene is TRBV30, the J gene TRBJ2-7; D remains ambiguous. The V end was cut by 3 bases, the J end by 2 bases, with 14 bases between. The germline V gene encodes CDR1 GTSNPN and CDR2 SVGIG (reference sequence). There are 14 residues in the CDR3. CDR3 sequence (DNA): TGTGCCTGGAGATCAGACAAGCCCCCCTACGAGCAGTACTTC. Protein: CAWRSDKPPYEQYF.

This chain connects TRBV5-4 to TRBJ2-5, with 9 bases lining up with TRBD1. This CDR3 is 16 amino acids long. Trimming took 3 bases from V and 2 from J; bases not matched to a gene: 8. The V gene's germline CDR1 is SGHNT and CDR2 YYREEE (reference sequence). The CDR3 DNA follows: TGTGCCAGCAGCTCGGTCGGGACAGGGTTTCAAGAGACCCAGTACTTC. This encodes CASSSVGTGFQETQYF.

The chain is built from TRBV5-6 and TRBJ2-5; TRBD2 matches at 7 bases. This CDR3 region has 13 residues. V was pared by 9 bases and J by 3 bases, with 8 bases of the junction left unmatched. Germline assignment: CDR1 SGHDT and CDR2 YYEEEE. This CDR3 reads CATAGGREETQYF. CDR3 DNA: TGTGCCACCGCCGGGGGGAGGGAAGAGACCCAGTACTTC.

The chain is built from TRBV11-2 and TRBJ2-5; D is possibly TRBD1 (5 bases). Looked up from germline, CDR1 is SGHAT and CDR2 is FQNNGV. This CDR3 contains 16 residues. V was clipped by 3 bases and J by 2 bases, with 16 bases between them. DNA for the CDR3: TGTGCCAGCAGCTTCCGAGAGGTGGGGCGGCAAGAGACCCAGTACTTC. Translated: CASSFREVGRQETQYF.

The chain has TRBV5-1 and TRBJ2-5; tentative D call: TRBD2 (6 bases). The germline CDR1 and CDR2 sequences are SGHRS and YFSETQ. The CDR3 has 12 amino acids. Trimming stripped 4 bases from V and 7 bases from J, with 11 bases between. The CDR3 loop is CASSPTEGTQYF. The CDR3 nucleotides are TGCGCCAGCAGCCCGACGGAGGGGACCCAGTACTTC.

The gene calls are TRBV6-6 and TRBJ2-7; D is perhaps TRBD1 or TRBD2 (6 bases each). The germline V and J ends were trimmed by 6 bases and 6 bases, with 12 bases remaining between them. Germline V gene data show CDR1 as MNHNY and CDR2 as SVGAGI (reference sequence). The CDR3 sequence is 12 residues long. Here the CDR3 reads CASSRPGAEQYF. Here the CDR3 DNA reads TGTGCCAGCAGCCGCCCGGGGGCCGAGCAGTACTTC.

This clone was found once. In DNA, the CDR3 is TGCAGTGCGCAGTGGGAAGAGACCCAGTACTTC. Its protein product is CSAQWEETQYF. V gene TRBV20-1 combines with J gene TRBJ2-5; unclear D gene. CDR3 length: 11 amino acids. V was clipped by 6 bases and J by 3 bases, with 8 bases between them. The V gene's germline CDR1 is DFQATT and CDR2 SNEGSKA (reference sequence).

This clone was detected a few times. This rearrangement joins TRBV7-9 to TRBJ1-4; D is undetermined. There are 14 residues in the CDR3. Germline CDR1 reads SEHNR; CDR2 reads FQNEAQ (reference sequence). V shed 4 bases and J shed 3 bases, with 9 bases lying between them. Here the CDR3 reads CASSSSGSNEKLFF. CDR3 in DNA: TGTGCCAGCAGCTCCTCCGGGTCTAATGAAAAACTGTTTTTT. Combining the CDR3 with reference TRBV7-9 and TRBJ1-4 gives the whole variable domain DTGVSQNPRHKITKRGQNVTFRCDPISEHNRLYWYRQTLGQGPEFLTYFQNEAQLEKSRLLSDRFSAERPKGSFSTLEIQRTEQGDSAMYLCASSSSGSNEKLFFGSGTQLSVL.

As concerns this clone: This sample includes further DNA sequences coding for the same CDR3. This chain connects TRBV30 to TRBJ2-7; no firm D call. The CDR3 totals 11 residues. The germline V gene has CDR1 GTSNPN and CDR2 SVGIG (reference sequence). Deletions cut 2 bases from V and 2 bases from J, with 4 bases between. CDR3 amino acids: CAWSSTYEQYF. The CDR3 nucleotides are TGTGCCTGGAGTAGTACCTACGAGCAGTACTTC.

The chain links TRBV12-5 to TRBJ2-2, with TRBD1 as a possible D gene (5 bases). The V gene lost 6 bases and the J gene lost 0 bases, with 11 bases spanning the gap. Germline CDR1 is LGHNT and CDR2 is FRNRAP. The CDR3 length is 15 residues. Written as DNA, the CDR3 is TGTGCTAGTGGACAAGGGGAAGCGAACACCGGGGAGCTGTTTTTT. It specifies CASGQGEANTGELFF.

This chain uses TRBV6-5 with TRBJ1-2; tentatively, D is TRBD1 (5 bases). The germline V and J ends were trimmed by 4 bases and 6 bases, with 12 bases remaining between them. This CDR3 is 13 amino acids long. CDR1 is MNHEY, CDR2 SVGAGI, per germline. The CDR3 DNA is TGTGCCAGCAGTTTGTCAGGGTTGAATGGCTACACCTTC. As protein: CASSLSGLNGYTF.

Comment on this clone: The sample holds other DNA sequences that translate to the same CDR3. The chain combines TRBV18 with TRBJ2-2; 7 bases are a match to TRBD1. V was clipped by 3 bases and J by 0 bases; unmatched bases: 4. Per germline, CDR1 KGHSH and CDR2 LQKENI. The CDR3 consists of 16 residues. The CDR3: CASSPRQGTNTGELFF. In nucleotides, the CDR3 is TGTGCCAGCTCACCCCGACAGGGAACGAACACCGGGGAGCTGTTTTTT.

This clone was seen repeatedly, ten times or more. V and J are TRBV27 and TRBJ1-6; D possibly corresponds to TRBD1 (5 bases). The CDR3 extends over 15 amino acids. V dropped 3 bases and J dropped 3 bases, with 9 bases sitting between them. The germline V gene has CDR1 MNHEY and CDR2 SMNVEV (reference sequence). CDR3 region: CASSFRQSYNSPLHF. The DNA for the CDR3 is TGTGCCAGCAGTTTCAGACAGAGCTATAATTCACCCCTCCACTTT.

The CDR3 region is CASNLDTGELFF. CDR3 DNA: TGTGCCAGCAATCTGGACACCGGGGAGCTGTTTTTT. This chain connects TRBV6-6 to TRBJ2-2, with unresolved D. V shed 7 bases and J shed 3 bases, with 6 bases lying between them. This CDR3 has 12 residues. Germline CDR1 reads MNHNY; CDR2 reads SVGAGI (reference sequence).

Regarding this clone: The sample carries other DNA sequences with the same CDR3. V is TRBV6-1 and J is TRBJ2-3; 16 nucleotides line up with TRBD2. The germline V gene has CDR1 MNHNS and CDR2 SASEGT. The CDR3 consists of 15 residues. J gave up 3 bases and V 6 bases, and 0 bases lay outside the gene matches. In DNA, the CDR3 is TGTGCCAGCAGGGGACTAGCGGGGGGGACAGATACGCAGTATTTT. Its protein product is CASRGLAGGTDTQYF.

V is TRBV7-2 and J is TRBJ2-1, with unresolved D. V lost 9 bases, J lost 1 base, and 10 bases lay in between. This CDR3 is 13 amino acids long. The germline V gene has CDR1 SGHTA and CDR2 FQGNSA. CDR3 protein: CASRGLSYNEQFF. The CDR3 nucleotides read TGTGCCAGTCGTGGGCTATCCTACAATGAGCAGTTCTTC.

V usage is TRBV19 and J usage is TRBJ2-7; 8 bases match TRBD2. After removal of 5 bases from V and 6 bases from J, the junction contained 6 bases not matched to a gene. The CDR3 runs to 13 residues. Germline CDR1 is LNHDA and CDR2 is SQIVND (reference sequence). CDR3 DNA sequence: TGTGCCAGTAGTCAAACCGGGGGGGTCGAGCAGTACTTC. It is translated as CASSQTGGVEQYF.

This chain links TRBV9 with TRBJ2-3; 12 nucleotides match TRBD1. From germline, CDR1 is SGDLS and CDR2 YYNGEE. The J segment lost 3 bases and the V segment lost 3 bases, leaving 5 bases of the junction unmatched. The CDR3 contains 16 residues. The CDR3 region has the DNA TGTGCCAGCAGCGGGGACAGGGGGCGACGAACAGATACGCAGTATTTT. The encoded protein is CASSGDRGRRTDTQYF. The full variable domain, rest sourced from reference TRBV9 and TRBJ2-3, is DSGVTQTPKHLITATGQRVTLRCSPRSGDLSVYWYQQSLDQGLQFLIQYYNGEERAKGNILERFSAQQFPDLHSELNLSSLELGDSALYFCASSGDRGRRTDTQYFGPGTRLTVL.

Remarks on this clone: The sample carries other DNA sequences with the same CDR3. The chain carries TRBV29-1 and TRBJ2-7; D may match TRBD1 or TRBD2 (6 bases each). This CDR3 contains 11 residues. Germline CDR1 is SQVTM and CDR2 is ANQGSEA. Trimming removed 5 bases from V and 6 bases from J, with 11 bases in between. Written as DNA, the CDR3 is TGCAGCGTTCGGACGGGGGCCGAGCAGTACTTC. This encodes CSVRTGAEQYF.

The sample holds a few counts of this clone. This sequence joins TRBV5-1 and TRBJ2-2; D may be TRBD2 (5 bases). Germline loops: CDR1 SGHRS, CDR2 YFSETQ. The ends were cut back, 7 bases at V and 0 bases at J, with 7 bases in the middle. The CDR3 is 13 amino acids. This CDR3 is CASGRSNTGELFF. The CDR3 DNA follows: TGCGCCAGCGGGAGATCGAACACCGGGGAGCTGTTTTTT.